These T cell receptor beta chains were read from a single sample in a study of cytomegalovirus exposure and HLA in healthy donors. The assay was immunoSEQ multiplex PCR, and TCRdb's table has in-frame clones only and misses some. This repertoire shows about 200,000 clones, approximately 79% found once; its top ten account for 1.7%. The specimen sequenced was PBMCs. All receptors come from a man between 45 and 60 years old in good health and CMV-seronegative. Each CDR3 is given with its conserved first and last residue. The D gene is left open where the match is weak. Expanded clones are given a class, and other clones once, few, many or no size at all.

V,size,J,D,DNA,CDR3
TRBV9,-,TRBJ1-3,-,TGTGCCAGCAGCGTTTCGGGGACAGGAAACACCATATATTTT,CASSVSGTGNTIYF
TRBV27,few,TRBJ1-1,-,TGTGCCAGCAGTTTGGGGCGGAACACTGAAGCTTTCTTT,CASSLGRNTEAFF
TRBV6-5,-,TRBJ2-1,TRBD2,TGTGCCAGCAGTGCACTAGCGGGAGGTCTCAATGAGCAGTTCTTC,CASSALAGGLNEQFF
TRBV29-1,few,TRBJ2-6,TRBD1,TGCAGCGCCCTACTACAGGGGACTGGGGCCAACGTCCTGACTTTC,CSALLQGTGANVLTF
TRBV28,-,TRBJ2-3,-,TGTGCCAGCCGCCCCCGCGGGACCCCAGATACGCAGTATTTT,CASRPRGTPDTQYF
TRBV15,-,TRBJ2-3,-,TGTGCCACCAGCAGAGGGAGCGGGACAGGCATAGATACGCAGTATTTT,CATSRGSGTGIDTQYF
TRBV27,-,TRBJ2-5,-,TGTGCCAGCAGTCCCGATGAGACAGCGTACCAAGAGACCCAGTACTTC,CASSPDETAYQETQYF
TRBV19,-,TRBJ2-7,TRBD2,TGTGCCAGTAGTATTGCGGGAGGCTCTTTCTACGAGCAGTACTTC,CASSIAGGSFYEQYF
TRBV7-2,-,TRBJ2-7,-,TGTGCCAGCAGCTTAGCGCCTGGGGAGAACTACGAGCAGTACTTC,CASSLAPGENYEQYF
TRBV14,-,TRBJ2-2,-,TGTGCCAGCAGCCATCGGGGGAACACCGGGGAGCTGTTTTTT,CASSHRGNTGELFF
TRBV5-4,-,TRBJ2-2,TRBD1,TGTGCCAGCAGCTCGCCGGGACAGATGAACACCGGGGAGCTGTTTTTT,CASSSPGQMNTGELFF
TRBV28,-,TRBJ2-1,TRBD2,TGTGCCAGCAGTCTAGGACTAGCTGACAATGAGCAGTTCTTC,CASSLGLADNEQFF
TRBV27,-,TRBJ1-5,-,TGTGCCAGCAGCCTACAGGGAGGCAATCAGCCCCAGCATTTT,CASSLQGGNQPQHF
TRBV25-1,-,TRBJ2-3,TRBD2,TGTGCCAGCAGTGAATGGGTTAGCGGGAGTACAGATACGCAGTATTTT,CASSEWVSGSTDTQYF
TRBV28,-,TRBJ2-7,TRBD2,TGTGCCAGCAGTATCGTCTTCAGGTGGGGACTAGCGGGAGGCCGGGGCTCCTACGAGCAGTACTTC,CASSIVFRWGLAGGRGSYEQYF
TRBV6-1,few,TRBJ2-2,-,TGTGCCAGCAATAGATCACCGAACACCGGGGAGCTGTTTTTT,CASNRSPNTGELFF
TRBV6-1,-,TRBJ2-7,TRBD2,TGTGCCAGCAGCTACGCTAGCGGGAGGGACTACGAGCAGTACTTC,CASSYASGRDYEQYF
TRBV7-9,-,TRBJ2-7,TRBD2,TGTGCCAGCAGCCGCGGGACTAGCGGGTTCGACGAGCAGTACTTC,CASSRGTSGFDEQYF
TRBV18,-,TRBJ1-4,-,TGTGCCAGCTCATCTGGGCAGGGAGGTAATGAAAAACTGTTTTTT,CASSSGQGGNEKLFF
TRBV5-1,-,TRBJ2-7,-,TGCGCCAGCAGCGTCGCAGGGGCAAACTCCTACGAGCAGTACTTC,CASSVAGANSYEQYF
TRBV7-7,few,TRBJ2-7,TRBD1,TGTGCCAGCAGCCCAACGGGGACAGGGGGACACGAGCAGTACTTC,CASSPTGTGGHEQYF
TRBV15,-,TRBJ2-7,TRBD2,TGTGCCACCAGCTCTGAGCGGGGGCAGGCCTACGAGCAGTACTTC,CATSSERGQAYEQYF
TRBV7-9,once,TRBJ2-7,-,TGTGCCAGCAGCTTTGACAGAAACGAGCAGTACTTC,CASSFDRNEQYF
TRBV5-6,-,TRBJ1-3,-,TGTGCCAGCAGCACCCCGCTTTCGGGGGACTCTGGAAACACCATATATTTT,CASSTPLSGDSGNTIYF
TRBV19,few,TRBJ1-4,-,TGTGCCAGTAGTATCGGCGGGGGCGGCGAAAAACTGTTTTTT,CASSIGGGGEKLFF
TRBV6-5,-,TRBJ2-1,-,TGTGCCAGCAGTTACTACCTTGACACCCCCCCGTTCTTC,CASSYYLDTPPFF
TRBV30,-,TRBJ1-1,-,TGTGCCTGGAGTGATATGAACACTGAAGCTTTCTTT,CAWSDMNTEAFF
TRBV4-1,-,TRBJ2-1,TRBD2,TGCGCCAGCAGCCAAGACCGACTAGCGGGGGCCCTCGGCGAGCAGTTCTTC,CASSQDRLAGALGEQFF
TRBV7-3,once,TRBJ2-6,-,TGTGCCAGCAGCTTATTTGGGGGGTCTGGGGCCAACGTCCTGACTTTC,CASSLFGGSGANVLTF
TRBV6-5,-,TRBJ2-1,TRBD2,TGTGCCAGCAGCCTGACTAGCTATGAGCAGTTCTTC,CASSLTSYEQFF
TRBV9,once,TRBJ1-4,-,TGTGCCAGCAGCGTATCGGGAGCTGGCAGGGCTAATGAAAAACTGTTTTTT,CASSVSGAGRANEKLFF
TRBV11-3,once,TRBJ2-2,-,TGTGCCAGCAGCAAACAGGGAGTCGGCACCGGGGAGCTGTTTTTT,CASSKQGVGTGELFF
TRBV5-6,once,TRBJ1-6,-,TGTGCCAGCAGCCGGCCCCTCGGGGATTCACCCCTCCACTTT,CASSRPLGDSPLHF
TRBV2,-,TRBJ1-1,-,TGTGCCGGACTTACGAACACTGAAGCTTTCTTT,CAGLTNTEAFF
TRBV28,-,TRBJ2-7,TRBD1,TGTGCCAGCAGTTCATCCGGGACAGGGAGCTACGAGCAGTACTTC,CASSSSGTGSYEQYF
TRBV9,-,TRBJ2-2,-,TGTGCCAGCAGCGTAGGGAACAGGGACACCGGGGAGCTGTTTTTT,CASSVGNRDTGELFF
TRBV9,-,TRBJ2-2,-,TGTGCCAGCAGCGTAGACGGTGCAAACACCGGGGAGCTGTTTTTT,CASSVDGANTGELFF
TRBV30,-,TRBJ2-5,-,TGTGCCTGGCAACTGGAGACCCAGTACTTC,CAWQLETQYF
TRBV7-9,-,TRBJ2-1,-,TGTGCCAGCAGCTTAGGAGGGGGATACAATGAGCAGTTCTTC,CASSLGGGYNEQFF
TRBV5-6,-,TRBJ2-5,TRBD1,TGTGCCAGCAGCTTGGCGGGGACAGGGGGAGGAGAGACCCAGTACTTC,CASSLAGTGGGETQYF
TRBV5-1,few,TRBJ1-4,-,TGCGCCAGCAGAGGTGGAGACAGCTCTTATGAAAAACTGTTTTTT,CASRGGDSSYEKLFF
TRBV29-1,-,TRBJ2-5,TRBD2,TGCAGCGTTGACGGGGTAGCGGGAGAGGGGACCCAGTACTTC,CSVDGVAGEGTQYF
TRBV9,-,TRBJ1-3,-,TGTGCCAGCAGCGCCGGGGGGGGTTTGCGAGACCGTCGAAACACCATATATTTT,CASSAGGGLRDRRNTIYF
TRBV7-2,-,TRBJ2-7,TRBD2,TGTGCCAGCAGCTCGTTAGCGGGAGGGTTCTACGAGCAGTACTTC,CASSSLAGGFYEQYF
TRBV7-3,-,TRBJ2-1,TRBD2,TGTGCCAGCAGCCGTAGCGGGAGTAATTCCTACAATGAGCAGTTCTTC,CASSRSGSNSYNEQFF